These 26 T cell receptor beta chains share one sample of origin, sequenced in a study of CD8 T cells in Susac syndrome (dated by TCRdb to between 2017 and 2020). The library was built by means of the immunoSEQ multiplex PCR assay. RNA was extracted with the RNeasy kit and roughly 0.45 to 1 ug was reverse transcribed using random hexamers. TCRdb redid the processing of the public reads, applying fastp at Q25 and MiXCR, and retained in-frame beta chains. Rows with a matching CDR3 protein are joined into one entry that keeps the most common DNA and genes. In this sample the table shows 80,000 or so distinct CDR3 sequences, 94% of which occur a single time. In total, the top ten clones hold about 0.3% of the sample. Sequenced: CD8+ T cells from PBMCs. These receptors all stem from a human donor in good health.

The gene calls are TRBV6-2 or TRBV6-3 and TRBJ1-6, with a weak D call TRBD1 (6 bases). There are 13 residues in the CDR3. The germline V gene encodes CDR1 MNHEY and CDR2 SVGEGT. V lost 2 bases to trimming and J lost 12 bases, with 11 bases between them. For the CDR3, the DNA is TGTGCCAGCAGTTACAGGATACAGGGACCCCTCCACTTT. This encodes CASSYRIQGPLHF.

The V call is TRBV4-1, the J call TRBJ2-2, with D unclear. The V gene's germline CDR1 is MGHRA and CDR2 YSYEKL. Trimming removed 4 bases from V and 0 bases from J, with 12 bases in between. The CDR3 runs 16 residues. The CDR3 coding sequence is TGCGCCAGCAGCCCCCCGACCCCCTCGAACACCGGGGAGCTGTTTTTT. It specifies CASSPPTPSNTGELFF.

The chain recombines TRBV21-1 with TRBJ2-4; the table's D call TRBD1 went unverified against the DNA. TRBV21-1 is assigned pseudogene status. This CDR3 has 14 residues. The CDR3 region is CAGSQGAAKNIQYF. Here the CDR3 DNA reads TGTGCCGGATCACAGGGGGCTGCCAAAAACATTCAGTACTTC.

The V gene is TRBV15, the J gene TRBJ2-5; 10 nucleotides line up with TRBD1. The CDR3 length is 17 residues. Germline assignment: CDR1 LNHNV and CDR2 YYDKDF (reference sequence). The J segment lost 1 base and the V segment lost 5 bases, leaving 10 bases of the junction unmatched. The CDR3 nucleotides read TGTGCCACCAGCGTACCGGGACAGGGGTTCTCCCAAGAGACCCAGTACTTC. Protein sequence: CATSVPGQGFSQETQYF. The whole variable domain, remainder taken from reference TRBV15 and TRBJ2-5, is DAMVIQNPRYQVTQFGKPVTLSCSQTLNHNVMYWYQQKSSQAPKLLFHYYDKDFNNEADTPDNFQSRRPNTSFCFLDIRSPGLGDTAMYLCATSVPGQGFSQETQYFGPGTRLLVL.

DNA for the CDR3: TGTGCCAGCACCATTCGGGGGCGGGAGACCCAGTACTTC. Protein: CASTIRGRETQYF. The chain carries TRBV7-6 and TRBJ2-5; D may match TRBD1 or TRBD2 (6 bases each). V lost 7 bases, J lost 5 bases, and 14 bases lay in between. The CDR3 covers 13 residues. Per germline, CDR1 SGHVS and CDR2 FNYEAQ.

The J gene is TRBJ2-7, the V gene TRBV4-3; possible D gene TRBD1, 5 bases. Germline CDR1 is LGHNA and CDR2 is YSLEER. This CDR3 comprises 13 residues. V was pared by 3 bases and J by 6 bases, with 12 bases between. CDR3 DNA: TGCGCCAGCAGCCAGTACCCAGGGTTCGAGCAGTACTTC. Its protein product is CASSQYPGFEQYF.

DNA of the CDR3: TGCAGCGTTCCCGGACAGAACACCGGGGAGCTGTTTTTT. Translation: CSVPGQNTGELFF. The gene calls are TRBV29-1 and TRBJ2-2; a possible D gene is TRBD1 (5 bases). CDR1 is SQVTM and CDR2 is ANQGSEA in the germline V gene. The CDR3 spans 13 residues. Trimming stripped 5 bases from V and 1 base from J, with 8 bases between.

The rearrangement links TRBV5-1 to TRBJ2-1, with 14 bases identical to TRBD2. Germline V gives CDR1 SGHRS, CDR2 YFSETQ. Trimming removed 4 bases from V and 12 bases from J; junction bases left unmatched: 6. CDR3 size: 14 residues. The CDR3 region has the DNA TGCGCCAGCAGCGAGGGGACTAGCGGGAGAGGGCAGTTCTTC. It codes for CASSEGTSGRGQFF.

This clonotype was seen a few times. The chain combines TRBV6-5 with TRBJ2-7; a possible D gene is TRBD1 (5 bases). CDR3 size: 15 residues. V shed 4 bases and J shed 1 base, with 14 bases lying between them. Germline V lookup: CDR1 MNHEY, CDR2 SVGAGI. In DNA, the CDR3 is TGTGCCAGCAGTTGGGGCTTGGGGAAATCCTACGAGCAGTACTTC. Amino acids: CASSWGLGKSYEQYF.

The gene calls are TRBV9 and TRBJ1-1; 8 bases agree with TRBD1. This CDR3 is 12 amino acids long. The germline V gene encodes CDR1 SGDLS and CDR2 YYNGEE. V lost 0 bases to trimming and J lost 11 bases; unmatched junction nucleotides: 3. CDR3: CASSVAGGPAFF. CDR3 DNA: TGTGCCAGCAGCGTAGCAGGGGGCCCGGCTTTCTTT. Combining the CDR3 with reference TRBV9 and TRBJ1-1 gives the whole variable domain DSGVTQTPKHLITATGQRVTLRCSPRSGDLSVYWYQQSLDQGLQFLIQYYNGEERAKGNILERFSAQQFPDLHSELNLSSLELGDSALYFCASSVAGGPAFFGQGTRLTVV.

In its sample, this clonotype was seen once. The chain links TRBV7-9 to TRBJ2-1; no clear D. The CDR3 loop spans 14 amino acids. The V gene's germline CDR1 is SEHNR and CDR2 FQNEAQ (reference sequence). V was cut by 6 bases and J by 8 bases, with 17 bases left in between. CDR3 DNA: TGTGCCAGCAGTCAAGACCTGGAGATCGATGAGCAGTTCTTC. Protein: CASSQDLEIDEQFF.

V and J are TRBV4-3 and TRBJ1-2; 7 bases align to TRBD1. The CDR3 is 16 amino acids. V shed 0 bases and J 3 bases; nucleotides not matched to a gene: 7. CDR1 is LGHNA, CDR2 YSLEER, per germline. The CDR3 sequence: CASSQDPQGEYYGYTF. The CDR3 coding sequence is TGCGCCAGCAGCCAAGATCCTCAGGGGGAATACTATGGCTACACCTTC.

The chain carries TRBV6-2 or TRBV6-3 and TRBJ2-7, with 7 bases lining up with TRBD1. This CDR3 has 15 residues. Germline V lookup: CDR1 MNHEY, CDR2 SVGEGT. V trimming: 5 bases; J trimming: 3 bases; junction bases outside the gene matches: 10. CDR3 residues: CASSLLSDRNYEQYF. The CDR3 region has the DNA TGTGCCAGCAGTCTTCTTTCGGACAGGAACTACGAGCAGTACTTC.

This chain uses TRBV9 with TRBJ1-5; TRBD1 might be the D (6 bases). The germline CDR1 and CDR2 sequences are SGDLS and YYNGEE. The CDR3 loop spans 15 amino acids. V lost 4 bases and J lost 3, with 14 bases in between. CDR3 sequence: CASSRGDTTNQPQHF. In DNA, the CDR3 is TGTGCCAGCAGCCGAGGGGACACGACCAATCAGCCCCAGCATTTT.

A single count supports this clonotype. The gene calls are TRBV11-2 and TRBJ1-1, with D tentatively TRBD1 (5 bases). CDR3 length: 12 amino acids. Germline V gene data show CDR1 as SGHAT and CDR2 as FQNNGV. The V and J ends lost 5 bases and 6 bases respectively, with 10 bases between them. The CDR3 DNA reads TGTGCCAGCAGCAGGACAAATGCTGAAGCTTTCTTT. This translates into CASSRTNAEAFF.

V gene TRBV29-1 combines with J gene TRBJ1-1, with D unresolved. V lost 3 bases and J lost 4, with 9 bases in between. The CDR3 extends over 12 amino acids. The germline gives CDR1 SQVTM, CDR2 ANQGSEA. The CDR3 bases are TGCAGCGTTGAGGTAGGCTTCACTGAAGCTTTCTTT. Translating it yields CSVEVGFTEAFF.

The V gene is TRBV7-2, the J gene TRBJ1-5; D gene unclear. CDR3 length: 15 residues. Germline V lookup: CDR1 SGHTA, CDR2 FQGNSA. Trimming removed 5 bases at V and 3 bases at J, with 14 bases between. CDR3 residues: CASSRGRFNNQPQHF. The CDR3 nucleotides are TGTGCCAGCAGCCGAGGACGGTTCAACAATCAGCCCCAGCATTTT.

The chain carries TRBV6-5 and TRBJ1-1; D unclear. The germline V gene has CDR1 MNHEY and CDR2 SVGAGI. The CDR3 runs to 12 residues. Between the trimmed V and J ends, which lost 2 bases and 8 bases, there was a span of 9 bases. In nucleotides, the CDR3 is TGTGCCAGCAGTTACGTCACGGGCGAAGCTTTCTTT. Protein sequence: CASSYVTGEAFF.

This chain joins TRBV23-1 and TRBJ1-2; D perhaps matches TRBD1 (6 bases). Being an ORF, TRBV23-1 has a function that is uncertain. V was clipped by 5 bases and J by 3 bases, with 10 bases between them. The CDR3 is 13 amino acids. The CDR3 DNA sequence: TGCGCCAGCAGTGTCGGACAGCACTATGGCTACACCTTC. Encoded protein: CASSVGQHYGYTF.

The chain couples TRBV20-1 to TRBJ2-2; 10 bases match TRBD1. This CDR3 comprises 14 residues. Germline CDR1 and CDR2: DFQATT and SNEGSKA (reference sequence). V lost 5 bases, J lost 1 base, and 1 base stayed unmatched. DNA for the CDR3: TGCAGTGCTTGGGACAGGGGGAACACCGGGGAGCTGTTTTTT. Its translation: CSAWDRGNTGELFF.

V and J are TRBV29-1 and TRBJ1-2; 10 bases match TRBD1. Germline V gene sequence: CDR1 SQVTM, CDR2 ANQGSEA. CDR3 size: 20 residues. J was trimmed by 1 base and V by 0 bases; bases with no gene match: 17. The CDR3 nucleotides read TGCAGCGTTGAAGAAAGGCGGTCGACAGGGGGCCCCTTATTTAACTATGGCTACACCTTC. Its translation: CSVEERRSTGGPLFNYGYTF.

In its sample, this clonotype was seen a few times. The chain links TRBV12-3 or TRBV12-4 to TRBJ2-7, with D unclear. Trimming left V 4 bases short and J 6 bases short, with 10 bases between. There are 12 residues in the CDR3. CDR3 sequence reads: CASSSQPLEQYF. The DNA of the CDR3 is TGTGCCAGCAGTTCGCAGCCCCTCGAGCAGTACTTC.

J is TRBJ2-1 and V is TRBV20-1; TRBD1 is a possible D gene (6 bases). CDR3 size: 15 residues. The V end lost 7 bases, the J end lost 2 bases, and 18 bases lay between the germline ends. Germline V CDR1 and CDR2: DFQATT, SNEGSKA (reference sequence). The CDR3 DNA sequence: TGCAGTGTGGACTTCGGCAGGGGCCCCTACAATGAGCAGTTCTTC. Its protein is CSVDFGRGPYNEQFF.

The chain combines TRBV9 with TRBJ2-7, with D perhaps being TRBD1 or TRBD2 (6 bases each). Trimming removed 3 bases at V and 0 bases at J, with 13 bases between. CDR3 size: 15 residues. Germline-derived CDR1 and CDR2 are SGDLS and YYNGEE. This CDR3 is CASSAPGASSYEQYF. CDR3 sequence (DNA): TGTGCCAGCAGCGCCCCGGGGGCTAGCTCCTACGAGCAGTACTTC.

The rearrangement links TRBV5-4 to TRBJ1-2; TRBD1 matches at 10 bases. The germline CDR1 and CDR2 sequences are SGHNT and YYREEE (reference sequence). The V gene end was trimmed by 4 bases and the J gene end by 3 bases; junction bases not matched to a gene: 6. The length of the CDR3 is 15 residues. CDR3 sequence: CASSPTGGFDYGYTF. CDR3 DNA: TGTGCCAGCAGCCCGACAGGGGGCTTTGACTATGGCTACACCTTC.

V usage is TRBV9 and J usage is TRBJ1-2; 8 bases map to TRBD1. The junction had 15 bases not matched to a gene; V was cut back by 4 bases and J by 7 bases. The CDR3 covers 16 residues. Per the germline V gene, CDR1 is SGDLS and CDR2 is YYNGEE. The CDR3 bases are TGTGCCAGCAGCACCTCTTCGACAGGGGCGGTGTTTGGCTACACCTTC. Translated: CASSTSSTGAVFGYTF.